This TCR beta chain came from a study of technical replicates of blood from several donors. The CDR3 is 18 residues long. V shed 4 bases and J shed 0 bases, with 23 bases lying between them. Germline CDR1 is SGHTS and CDR2 is YDEGEE. Some clones are missing from TCRdb's copy, which holds only in-frame ones; the method was immunoSEQ multiplex PCR. This table has about 6,900 clones, roughly 95% appearing once. V gene TRBV5-8 combines with J gene TRBJ2-7; maybe TRBD1 (7 bases). What was sequenced was PBMCs. The source of this sequence is a human donor in good health. CDR3: CASSQGGVLADDSYEQYF. CDR3 nucleotides: TGTGCCAGCAGCCAGGGGGGTGTCTTGGCAGACGACTCCTACGAGCAGTACTTC.